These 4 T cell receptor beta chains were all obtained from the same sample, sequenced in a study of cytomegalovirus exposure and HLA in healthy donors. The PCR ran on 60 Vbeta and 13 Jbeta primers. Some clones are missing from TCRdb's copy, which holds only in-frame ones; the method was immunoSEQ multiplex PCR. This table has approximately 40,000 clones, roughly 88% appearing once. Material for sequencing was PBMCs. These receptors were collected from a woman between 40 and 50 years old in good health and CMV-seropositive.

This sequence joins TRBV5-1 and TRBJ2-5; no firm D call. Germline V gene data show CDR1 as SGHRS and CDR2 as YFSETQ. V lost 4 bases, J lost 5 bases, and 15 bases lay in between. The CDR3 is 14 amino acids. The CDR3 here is CASSLGRQLETQYF. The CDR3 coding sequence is TGCGCCAGCAGCCTAGGCCGCCAGTTGGAGACCCAGTACTTC.

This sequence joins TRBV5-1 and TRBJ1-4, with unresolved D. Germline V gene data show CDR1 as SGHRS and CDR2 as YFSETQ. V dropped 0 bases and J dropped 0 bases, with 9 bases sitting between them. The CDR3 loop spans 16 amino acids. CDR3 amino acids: CASSLAGQSTNEKLFF. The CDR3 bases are TGCGCCAGCAGCTTGGCTGGGCAGTCAACTAATGAAAAACTGTTTTTT. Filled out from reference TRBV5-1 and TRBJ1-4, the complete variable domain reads KAGVTQTPRYLIKTRGQQVTLSCSPISGHRSVSWYQQTPGQGLQFLFEYFSETQRNKGNFPGRFSGRQFSNSRSEMNVSTLELGDSALYLCASSLAGQSTNEKLFFGSGTQLSVL.

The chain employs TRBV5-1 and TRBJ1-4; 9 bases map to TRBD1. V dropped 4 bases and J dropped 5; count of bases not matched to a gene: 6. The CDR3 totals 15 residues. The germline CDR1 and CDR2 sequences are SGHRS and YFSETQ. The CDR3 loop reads CASSVGTGKNEKLFF. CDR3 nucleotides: TGCGCCAGCAGCGTCGGGACAGGGAAGAATGAAAAACTGTTTTTT.

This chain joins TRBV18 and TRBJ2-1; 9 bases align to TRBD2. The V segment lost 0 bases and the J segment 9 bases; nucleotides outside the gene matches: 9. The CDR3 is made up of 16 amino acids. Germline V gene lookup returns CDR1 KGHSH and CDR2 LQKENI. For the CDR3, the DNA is TGTGCCAGCTCACCACCCGGGACTAGCCTTCCCCCTGAGCAGTTCTTC. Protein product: CASSPPGTSLPPEQFF.